The 30 T cell receptor beta chains reported below all come from one sample, sequenced in a study of blood T cells in healthy people across ages. Using a J-beta primer mix together with a sample-barcoded 5' primer, a second PCR was run for about 6 to 12 cycles. MiXCR, applied by TCRdb to the 5' RACE reads, yields one record per CDR3 protein. The repertoire holds roughly 1.5 million distinct CDR3 sequences, approximately 43% seen once, with less than 5% in the top ten. The sample comprised blood. These receptors were obtained from a woman aged 18-29 years in good health.

The chain recombines TRBV15 with TRBJ2-1; possibly TRBD1 or TRBD2 for D (6 bases each). Germline CDR1 is LNHNV and CDR2 is YYDKDF (reference sequence). CDR3 length: 15 residues. V gave up 0 bases and J gave up 8 bases, with 14 bases separating them. In DNA, the CDR3 is TGTGCCACCAGCAGAGACTTAGGGGGGCTAGATGAGCAGTTCTTC. Protein sequence: CATSRDLGGLDEQFF.

The CDR3, as DNA: TGTGCCAGCAGCCAAGTACGGACAGGGTACGAAAAACTGTTTTTT. It specifies CASSQVRTGYEKLFF. V usage is TRBV3-1 and J usage is TRBJ1-4; 8 bases match TRBD1. V shed 1 base and J 8 bases; nucleotides not matched to a gene: 6. The germline V gene encodes CDR1 LGHDT and CDR2 YNNKEL (reference sequence). The CDR3 extends over 15 amino acids.

This clonotype was counted a few times. The chain has TRBV7-9 and TRBJ1-1; D is perhaps TRBD1 (6 bases). The CDR3 sequence is 18 residues long. V was clipped by 0 bases and J by 0 bases, with 17 bases between them. Germline CDR1 is SEHNR and CDR2 is FQNEAQ (reference sequence). The chain's CDR3 is CASSLAPITQGMNTEAFF. CDR3 DNA: TGTGCCAGCAGCTTAGCACCAATAACACAGGGTATGAACACTGAAGCTTTCTTT.

The CDR3 DNA sequence: TGTGCCAGCAGTTACGGACACTACGAGCAGTTCTTC. The encoded protein is CASSYGHYEQFF. V gene TRBV6-6 combines with J gene TRBJ2-1, with D perhaps matching TRBD1 (5 bases). CDR3 length: 12 residues. Germline CDR1 MNHNY, CDR2 SVGAGI (reference sequence). V was cut by 2 bases and J by 10 bases, with 9 bases left in between.

In its sample, this clonotype was seen a few times. The rearrangement joins TRBV6-2 or TRBV6-3 to TRBJ2-1; 10 bases match TRBD2. Trimming removed 5 bases from V and 1 base from J; junction bases left unmatched: 17. The CDR3 extends over 20 amino acids. Germline CDR1 and CDR2: MNHEY and SVGEGT. As DNA, the CDR3 is TGTGCCAGCAGTCCTTGGACTAGCGGTCCGAGTATCCCATCCTACAATGAGCAGTTCTTC. It is translated as CASSPWTSGPSIPSYNEQFF.

The chain uses TRBV4-2 and TRBJ2-1; TRBD2 matches at 12 bases. CDR3 length: 17 amino acids. CDR1 LGHNA and CDR2 YNFKEQ come from the germline V gene. Losses at the gene ends were 0 bases for V and 10 bases for J; bases not matched to a gene: 10. CDR3 in DNA: TGTGCCAGCAGCCAAGATTACGGACTAGCGGGGCCCAGGGAGCAGTTCTTC. Residues: CASSQDYGLAGPREQFF.

Only a few counts were recorded for this clonotype. The chain employs TRBV5-8 and TRBJ1-4, with a weak D call TRBD1 (5 bases). Deletions cut 4 bases from V and 8 bases from J, with 12 bases between. Germline V gives CDR1 SGHTS, CDR2 YDEGEE. The CDR3 length is 13 residues. In DNA form, the CDR3 reads TGTGCCAGCAGCCCCCGGGGCCGAGAAAAACTGTTTTTT. Amino acid sequence: CASSPRGREKLFF.

This clonotype was observed a few times. The genes are TRBV20-1 and TRBJ2-5, with D possibly being TRBD1 (6 bases). Germline CDR1 DFQATT, CDR2 SNEGSKA (reference sequence). Between the trimmed V and J ends, which lost 0 bases and 1 base, there was a span of 9 bases. The CDR3 is 14 amino acids. CDR3 loop: CSARDRGFQETQYF. CDR3 bases: TGCAGTGCTAGAGACAGGGGTTTCCAAGAGACCCAGTACTTC.

J is TRBJ1-4 and V is TRBV6-5; TRBD1 might be the D (6 bases). V was clipped by 0 bases and J by 12 bases, with 11 bases between them. CDR3 size: 13 residues. Germline V gene lookup returns CDR1 MNHEY and CDR2 SVGAGI. This CDR3 is CASSYSTGVELFF. In DNA form, the CDR3 reads TGTGCCAGCAGTTACTCGACAGGAGTAGAACTGTTTTTT.

V and J are TRBV20-1 and TRBJ2-1; no definite D call. With 2 bases removed from V and 10 bases from J, the gap between germline ends came to 15 bases. Germline CDR1 DFQATT, CDR2 SNEGSKA (reference sequence). This CDR3 region has 13 residues. This CDR3 reads CSARPSSGYEQFF. The CDR3 DNA reads TGCAGTGCTAGACCATCCTCAGGCTACGAGCAGTTCTTC.

The V and J genes are TRBV7-2 and TRBJ2-7; no definite D call. Germline V CDR1 and CDR2: SGHTA, FQGNSA. V was clipped by 1 base and J by 2 bases, with 9 bases between them. The CDR3 length is 14 residues. The DNA of the CDR3 is TGTGCCAGCAGCTTAGTATTAGAAGCCTACGAGCAGTACTTC. Amino acid sequence: CASSLVLEAYEQYF.

The chain carries TRBV20-1 and TRBJ2-3; 9 bases are shared with TRBD2. The junction had 10 bases not matched to a gene; V was cut back by 7 bases and J by 2 bases. CDR3 length: 15 amino acids. CDR1 and CDR2 (germline): DFQATT, SNEGSKA (reference sequence). The CDR3 region has the DNA TGCAGTGTCCAGGGACTAGCAAAGGTCACAGATACGCAGTATTTT. Protein: CSVQGLAKVTDTQYF.

The chain employs TRBV5-6 and TRBJ2-3; TRBD1 agrees at 9 bases. The J segment lost 6 bases and the V segment lost 2 bases, leaving 7 bases of the junction unmatched. The CDR3 is 15 residues long. The germline gives CDR1 SGHDT, CDR2 YYEEEE. The CDR3 spells CASSFYRGLADTQYF. DNA of the CDR3: TGTGCCAGCAGCTTTTACAGGGGGCTCGCGGATACGCAGTATTTT.

V is TRBV6-8 and J is TRBJ2-1, with D perhaps matching TRBD1 (5 bases). Germline CDR1 is MNHGY and CDR2 is SAAAGT. CDR3 size: 16 residues. V dropped 0 bases and J dropped 8 bases, with 17 bases sitting between them. CDR3 amino acids: CASSYSTAQGVDEQFF. The DNA for the CDR3 is TGTGCCAGCAGTTACTCGACAGCTCAGGGTGTTGATGAGCAGTTCTTC.

The rearrangement uses TRBV12-3 or TRBV12-4 and TRBJ1-3; maybe TRBD1 (5 bases). Trimming took 2 bases from V and 4 from J, leaving 18 bases between them. The CDR3 extends over 17 amino acids. The CDR3 region has the DNA TGTGCCAGCAGTTTATCAACAGGAAGACTTCAGGGAAACACCATATATTTT. This gives the protein CASSLSTGRLQGNTIYF.

The chain has TRBV4-3 and TRBJ2-7, with 7 bases identical to TRBD1. The CDR3 is made up of 15 amino acids. Germline assignment: CDR1 LGHNA and CDR2 YSLEER. V lost 1 base to trimming and J lost 4 bases; unmatched junction nucleotides: 7. The DNA for the CDR3 is TGCGCCAGCAGCCAAGGAGGGGGCGCGATGTACGAGCAGTACTTC. Translating it yields CASSQGGGAMYEQYF.

The chain has TRBV7-8 and TRBJ1-1; a weak D match, TRBD1 (5 bases). The germline V gene has CDR1 SGHVS and CDR2 FQNEAQ. The CDR3 runs to 16 residues. The V and J ends lost 6 bases and 6 bases respectively, with 23 bases between them. Here the CDR3 reads CASSPRGGHKDSEAFF. For the CDR3, the DNA is TGTGCCAGCAGTCCCCGGGGCGGACACAAAGACTCTGAAGCTTTCTTT.

The chain employs TRBV7-9 and TRBJ1-2; D might be TRBD1 (5 bases). V was clipped by 0 bases and J by 4 bases, with 6 bases between them. This CDR3 has 13 amino acids. CDR1 SEHNR and CDR2 FQNEAQ come from the germline V gene (reference sequence). The CDR3 reads CASSLARVYGYTF. DNA of the CDR3: TGTGCCAGCAGCTTAGCCAGGGTCTATGGCTACACCTTC. Drawing the rest from reference TRBV7-9 and TRBJ1-2, the complete variable domain is DTGVSQNPRHKITKRGQNVTFRCDPISEHNRLYWYRQTLGQGPEFLTYFQNEAQLEKSRLLSDRFSAERPKGSFSTLEIQRTEQGDSAMYLCASSLARVYGYTFGSGTRLTVV.

This chain uses TRBV20-1 with TRBJ2-7; 7 positions agree with TRBD1. The CDR3 consists of 14 residues. Germline V gives CDR1 DFQATT, CDR2 SNEGSKA (reference sequence). The V segment lost 4 bases and the J segment 3 bases; nucleotides outside the gene matches: 9. The CDR3 sequence is CSATKTGTFYEQYF. The CDR3 nucleotides are TGCAGTGCTACAAAGACAGGGACCTTCTACGAGCAGTACTTC.

With respect to this clonotype: This clone may be a read error of a much larger clone one base away. The chain recombines TRBV29-1 with TRBJ2-7; D remains unclear. Germline lookup yields CDR1 SQVTM and CDR2 ANQGSEA. The CDR3 is 12 amino acids. The CDR3 DNA is TGCGGCGTTGCCGGCAGTTCCTACGAGCAGTACTTC. Translating it yields CGVAGSSYEQYF.

The V call is TRBV12-3 or TRBV12-4, the J call TRBJ2-7, with TRBD2 matching 7 bases. The CDR3 covers 15 residues. V was clipped by 2 bases and J by 0 bases; unmatched bases: 4. The CDR3 here is CASSLMGGRSYEQYF. The DNA for the CDR3 is TGTGCCAGCAGTTTAATGGGAGGGCGCTCCTACGAGCAGTACTTC.

The chain employs TRBV5-1 and TRBJ1-2; perhaps TRBD1 as D (6 bases). V lost 5 bases and J 4 bases, leaving 15 bases between the germline ends. The CDR3 runs 14 residues. Germline-derived CDR1 and CDR2 are SGHRS and YFSETQ. In DNA, the CDR3 is TGCGCCAGCAGTGAACAGGGTAGCATCTATGGCTACACCTTC. Translated: CASSEQGSIYGYTF.

This clonotype was picked up a small number of times. The rearrangement joins TRBV6-2 or TRBV6-3 to TRBJ2-3; D might be TRBD2 (6 bases). V was clipped by 2 bases and J by 1 base, with 10 bases between them. The V gene's germline CDR1 is MNHEY and CDR2 SVGEGT. This CDR3 region has 15 residues. CDR3 nucleotides: TGTGCCAGCAGTTACGTGGGACTCGGCACAGATACGCAGTATTTT. Translated, it gives CASSYVGLGTDTQYF.

This clonotype was picked up a small number of times. The rearrangement links TRBV5-1 to TRBJ2-3; 9 positions agree with TRBD2. Germline V lookup: CDR1 SGHRS, CDR2 YFSETQ. V lost 5 bases, J lost 3 bases, and 4 bases stayed unmatched. This CDR3 is 14 amino acids long. The CDR3 is CASRLLAGTDTQYF. The CDR3 coding sequence is TGCGCCAGCAGACTGCTAGCGGGGACAGATACGCAGTATTTT.

This clonotype was recorded many times. The chain recombines TRBV4-2 with TRBJ1-6; a possible D gene is TRBD1 (6 bases). Trimming took off 0 bases at V and 6 bases at J, with 15 bases between the two ends. The germline V gene encodes CDR1 LGHNA and CDR2 YNFKEQ. The CDR3 has 17 amino acids. CDR3 in amino acids: CASSQDPVPGANSPLHF. The CDR3 nucleotides read TGTGCCAGCAGCCAAGATCCGGTCCCAGGGGCTAATTCACCCCTCCACTTT.

Only a few counts were recorded for this clonotype. Being one base from a much bigger clone, this may be a read error. The chain combines TRBV20-1 with TRBJ2-5; maybe TRBD2 (5 bases). The CDR3 consists of 14 residues. The germline V gene has CDR1 DFQATT and CDR2 SNEGSKA (reference sequence). V lost 1 base and J 11 bases, leaving 20 bases between the germline ends. The CDR3 nucleotides read TGCAGTGCTAGAGCGAGCGGAAGGGCTCACGATCAGTACTTC. Protein sequence: CSARASGRAHDQYF.

For the CDR3, the DNA is TGTGCCAGCACCTCGGTAGCGGAGAGGAACACAGATACGCAGTATTTT. This gives the protein CASTSVAERNTDTQYF. The chain recombines TRBV12-3 or TRBV12-4 with TRBJ2-3, with D perhaps TRBD2 (6 bases). Trimming pared 7 bases from V and 2 bases from J, leaving 19 bases between. The CDR3 runs 16 residues.

To note about this clonotype: Just one base apart from a much larger clone, this may be a read error. CDR3 in amino acids: CSGVAGEGEQFF. CDR3 sequence (DNA): TGCAGCGGTGTGGCGGGAGAGGGTGAGCAGTTCTTC. This rearrangement joins TRBV29-1 to TRBJ2-1, with 7 bases identical to TRBD2. V was pared by 7 bases and J by 9 bases, with 9 bases of the junction left unmatched. The CDR3 runs 12 residues. The germline CDR1 and CDR2 sequences are SQVTM and ANQGSEA.

This clonotype turned up a few times. The DNA for the CDR3 is TGTGCCAGCTCCCCCGACAGACCAGGGATCGGCTACACCTTC. This sequence encodes CASSPDRPGIGYTF. The chain couples TRBV14 to TRBJ1-2; perhaps TRBD1 as D (5 bases). CDR1 and CDR2 (germline): SGHDN, FVKESK. The CDR3 is 14 residues long. Between the trimmed V and J ends, which lost 8 bases and 8 bases, there was a span of 21 bases.

Only a few counts were recorded for this clonotype. The rearrangement joins TRBV10-3 to TRBJ2-5; 9 bases agree with TRBD2. Losses at the gene ends were 11 bases for V and 7 bases for J; bases not matched to a gene: 20. The CDR3 is 16 residues long. The germline gives CDR1 ENHRY, CDR2 SYGVKD. The CDR3 nucleotides read TGTGCCGCGTCAGCGGCGATAGCGGGGGCGGATGCGACCCAGTACTTC. Its protein product is CAASAAIAGADATQYF.